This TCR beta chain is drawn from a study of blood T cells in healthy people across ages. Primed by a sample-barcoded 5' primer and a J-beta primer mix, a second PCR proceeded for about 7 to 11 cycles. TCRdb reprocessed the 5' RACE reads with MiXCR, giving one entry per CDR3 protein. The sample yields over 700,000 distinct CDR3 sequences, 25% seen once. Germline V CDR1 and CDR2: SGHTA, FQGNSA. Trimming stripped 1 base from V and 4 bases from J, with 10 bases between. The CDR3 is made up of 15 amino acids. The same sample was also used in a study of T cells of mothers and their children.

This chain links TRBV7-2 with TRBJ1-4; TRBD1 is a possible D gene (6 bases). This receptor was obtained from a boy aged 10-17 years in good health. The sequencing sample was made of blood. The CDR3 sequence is CASSLGTALNEKLFF. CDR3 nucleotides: TGTGCCAGCAGCTTAGGGACAGCACTTAATGAAAAACTGTTTTTT.